A single sample gave rise to the 7 T cell receptor beta chains below, sequenced in a study of T-cell reconstitution after alpha-beta-depleted transplantation in children. A library of TCRbeta sequences, prepared with unique molecular identifiers, was generated. TCRdb independently ran MiXCR on the PCR reads; one entry per CDR3 protein. The sample includes approximately 400,000 distinct CDR3 sequences, about a tenth seen only once; the top ten take roughly 6%. The starting material was PBMCs from the stem cell graft donor, obtained from the stem cell graft. The origin of the receptors is a human donor who donated a stem cell graft to a child with acute myeloid leukemia.

This rearrangement joins TRBV7-2 to TRBJ2-2; D might be TRBD2 (6 bases). Germline CDR1 is SGHTA and CDR2 is FQGNSA. The CDR3 extends over 16 amino acids. Between the trimmed V and J ends, which lost 6 bases and 7 bases, there was a span of 21 bases. CDR3 sequence: CASRIDNSRRGGELFF. The CDR3 coding sequence is TGTGCCAGCAGGATTGACAATTCGCGGAGGGGCGGGGAGCTGTTTTTT.

This chain connects TRBV12-3 or TRBV12-4 to TRBJ1-1; possibly TRBD1 for D (6 bases). Trimming pared 9 bases from V and 8 bases from J, leaving 25 bases between. The CDR3 sequence is 15 residues long. In DNA, the CDR3 is TGTGCCAGGCCGTCGGACCGCGGCCAAACAGGGGAAGCTTTCTTT. This gives the protein CARPSDRGQTGEAFF.

The gene calls are TRBV20-1 and TRBJ1-4; D gene uncertain. The CDR3 sequence is 15 residues long. V lost 8 bases to trimming and J lost 2 bases, with 18 bases between them. Germline lookup yields CDR1 DFQATT and CDR2 SNEGSKA (reference sequence). CDR3 sequence reads: CSTIPGGNTNEKLFF. As DNA, the CDR3 is TGCAGTACTATCCCGGGCGGTAATACTAATGAAAAACTGTTTTTT.

The J gene is TRBJ2-3, the V gene TRBV10-3; D is possibly TRBD1 (6 bases). This CDR3 has 15 amino acids. V lost 7 bases, J lost 0 bases, and 14 bases lay in between. Per the germline V gene, CDR1 is ENHRY and CDR2 is SYGVKD. The CDR3 bases are TGTGCCATCAACGGACGGGACACTAGCACAGATACGCAGTATTTT. It translates to CAINGRDTSTDTQYF.

This CDR3 reads CASSQVGVGNGYTF. The CDR3 DNA sequence: TGCGCCAGCAGCCAAGTCGGGGTCGGGAATGGCTACACCTTC. The chain is built from TRBV4-1 and TRBJ1-2, with D uncertain. V was clipped by 1 base and J by 6 bases, with 12 bases between them. The CDR3 has 14 amino acids. Germline CDR1 reads MGHRA; CDR2 reads YSYEKL.

The V call is TRBV6-1, the J call TRBJ1-4, with 7 bases aligning to TRBD1. CDR3 length equals 14 residues. Germline V lookup: CDR1 MNHNS, CDR2 SASEGT. V dropped 6 bases and J dropped 8; count of bases not matched to a gene: 9. The DNA of the CDR3 is TGTGCCAGCAGACCGAGACAGGGTTCCGAAAAACTGTTTTTT. This translates into CASRPRQGSEKLFF.

This chain joins TRBV7-9 and TRBJ2-2; D gene unclear. Germline-derived CDR1 and CDR2 are SEHNR and FQNEAQ (reference sequence). V lost 5 bases, J lost 4 bases, and 8 bases lay in between. The length of the CDR3 is 13 residues. For the CDR3, the DNA is TGTGCCAGCAGCCAAGGGTTCACCGGGGAGCTGTTTTTT. Translating it yields CASSQGFTGELFF.